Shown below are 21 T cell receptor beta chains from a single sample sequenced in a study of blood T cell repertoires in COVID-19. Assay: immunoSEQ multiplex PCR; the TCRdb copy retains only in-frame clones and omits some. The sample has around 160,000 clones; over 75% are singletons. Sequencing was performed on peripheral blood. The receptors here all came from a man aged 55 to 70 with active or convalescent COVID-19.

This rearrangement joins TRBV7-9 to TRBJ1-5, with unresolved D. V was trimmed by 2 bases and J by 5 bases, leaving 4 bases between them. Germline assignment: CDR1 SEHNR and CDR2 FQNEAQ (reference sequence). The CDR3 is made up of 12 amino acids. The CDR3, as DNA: TGTGCCAGCAGCTTACGAGATCAGCCCCAGCATTTT. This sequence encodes CASSLRDQPQHF.

CDR3 nucleotides: TGTGCCAGCAGTTCAGGGGGACTTTACGAGCAGTACTTC. This encodes CASSSGGLYEQYF. V usage is TRBV28 and J usage is TRBJ2-7, with D possibly TRBD1 on 7 matching bases. Germline CDR1 MDHEN, CDR2 SYDVKM. Trimming shortened V by 4 bases and J by 4 bases, and 11 bases separated the two germline ends. The CDR3 has 13 residues.

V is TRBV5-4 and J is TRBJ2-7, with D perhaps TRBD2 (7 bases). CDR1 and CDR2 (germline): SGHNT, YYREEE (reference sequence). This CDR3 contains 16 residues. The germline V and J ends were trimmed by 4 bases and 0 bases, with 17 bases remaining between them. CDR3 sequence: CASSRGAGINSYEQYF. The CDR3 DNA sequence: TGTGCCAGCAGCCGGGGGGCCGGGATCAACTCCTACGAGCAGTACTTC.

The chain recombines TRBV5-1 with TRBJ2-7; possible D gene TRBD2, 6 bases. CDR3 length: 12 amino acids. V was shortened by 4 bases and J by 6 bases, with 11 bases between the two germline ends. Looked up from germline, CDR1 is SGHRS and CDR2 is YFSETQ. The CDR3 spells CASSPPGGEQYF. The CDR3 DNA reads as TGCGCCAGCAGCCCGCCCGGGGGCGAGCAGTACTTC.

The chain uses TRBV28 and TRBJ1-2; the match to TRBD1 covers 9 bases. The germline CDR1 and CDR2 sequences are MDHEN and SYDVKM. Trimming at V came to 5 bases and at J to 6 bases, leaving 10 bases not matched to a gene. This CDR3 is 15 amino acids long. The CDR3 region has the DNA TGTGCCAGCAGTCCGGGACAGGGAAGAACACATGGCTACACCTTC. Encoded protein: CASSPGQGRTHGYTF.

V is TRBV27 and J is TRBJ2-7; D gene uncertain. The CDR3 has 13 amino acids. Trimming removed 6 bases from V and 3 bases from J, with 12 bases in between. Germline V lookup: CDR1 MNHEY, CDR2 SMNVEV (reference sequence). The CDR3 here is CASRMGPHYEQYF. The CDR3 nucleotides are TGTGCCAGCAGGATGGGCCCCCACTACGAGCAGTACTTC.

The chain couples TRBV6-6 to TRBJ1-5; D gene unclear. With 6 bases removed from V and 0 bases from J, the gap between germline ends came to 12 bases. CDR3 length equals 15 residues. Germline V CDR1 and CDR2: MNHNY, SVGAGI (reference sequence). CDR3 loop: CASRTLADSNQPQHF. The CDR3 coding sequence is TGTGCCAGCAGAACGCTAGCAGATAGCAATCAGCCCCAGCATTTT.

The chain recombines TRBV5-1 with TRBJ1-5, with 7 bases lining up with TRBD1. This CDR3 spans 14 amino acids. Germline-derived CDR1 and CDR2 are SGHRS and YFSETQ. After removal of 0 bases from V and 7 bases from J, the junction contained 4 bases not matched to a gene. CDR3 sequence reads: CASSLGPGGQPQHF. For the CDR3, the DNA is TGCGCCAGCAGCTTGGGTCCAGGGGGACAGCCCCAGCATTTT.

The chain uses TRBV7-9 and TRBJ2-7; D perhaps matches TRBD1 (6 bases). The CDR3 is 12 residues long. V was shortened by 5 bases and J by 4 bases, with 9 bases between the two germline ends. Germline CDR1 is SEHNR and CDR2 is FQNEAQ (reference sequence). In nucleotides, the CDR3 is TGTGCCAGCAGCCGGACAGAATACGAGCAGTACTTC. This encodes CASSRTEYEQYF. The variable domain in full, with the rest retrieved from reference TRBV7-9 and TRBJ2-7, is DTGVSQNPRHKITKRGQNVTFRCDPISEHNRLYWYRQTLGQGPEFLTYFQNEAQLEKSRLLSDRFSAERPKGSFSTLEIQRTEQGDSAMYLCASSRTEYEQYFGPGTRLTVT.

The CDR3 DNA reads as TGTGCCAGCAGTGCGGTGGGTAGAGGGAACACTGAAGCTTTCTTT. It yields the protein CASSAVGRGNTEAFF. This sequence joins TRBV2 and TRBJ1-1; no definite D call. Trimming shortened V by 4 bases and J by 1 base, and 13 bases separated the two germline ends. The CDR3 runs 15 residues. The V gene's germline CDR1 is SNHLY and CDR2 FYNNEI.

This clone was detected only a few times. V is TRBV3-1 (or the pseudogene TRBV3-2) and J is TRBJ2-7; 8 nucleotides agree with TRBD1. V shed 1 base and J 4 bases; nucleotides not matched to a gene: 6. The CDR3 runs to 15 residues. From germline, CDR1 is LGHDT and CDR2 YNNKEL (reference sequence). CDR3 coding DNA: TGTGCCAGCAGCCAAGCCGGGACAGGTGCTTACGAGCAGTACTTC. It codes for CASSQAGTGAYEQYF.

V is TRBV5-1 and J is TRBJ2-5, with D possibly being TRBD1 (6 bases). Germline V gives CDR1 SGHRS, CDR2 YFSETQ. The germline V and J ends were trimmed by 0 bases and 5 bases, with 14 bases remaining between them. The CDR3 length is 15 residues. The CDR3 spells CASSLAGTGWETQYF. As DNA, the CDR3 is TGCGCCAGCAGCTTGGCCGGAACAGGGTGGGAGACCCAGTACTTC.

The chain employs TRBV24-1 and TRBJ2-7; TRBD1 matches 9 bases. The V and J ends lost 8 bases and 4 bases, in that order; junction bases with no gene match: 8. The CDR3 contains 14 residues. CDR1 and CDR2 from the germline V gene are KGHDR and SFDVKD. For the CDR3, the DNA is TGTGCCACCACCCGAGGACAGGGGTTTTACGAGCAGTACTTC. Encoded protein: CATTRGQGFYEQYF.

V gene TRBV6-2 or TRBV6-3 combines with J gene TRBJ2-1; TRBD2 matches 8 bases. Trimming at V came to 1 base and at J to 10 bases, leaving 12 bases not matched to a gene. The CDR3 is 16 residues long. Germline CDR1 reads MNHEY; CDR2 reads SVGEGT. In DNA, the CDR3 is TGTGCCAGCAGTTACTTGGCGGGGGGTCTCGGGGTCGAGCAGTTCTTC. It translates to CASSYLAGGLGVEQFF.

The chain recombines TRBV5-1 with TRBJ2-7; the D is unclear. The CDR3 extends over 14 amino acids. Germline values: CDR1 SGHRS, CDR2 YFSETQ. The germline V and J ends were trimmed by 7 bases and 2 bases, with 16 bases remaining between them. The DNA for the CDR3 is TGCGCCAGCTCACTTCCGACACAAACCTACGAGCAGTACTTC. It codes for CASSLPTQTYEQYF.

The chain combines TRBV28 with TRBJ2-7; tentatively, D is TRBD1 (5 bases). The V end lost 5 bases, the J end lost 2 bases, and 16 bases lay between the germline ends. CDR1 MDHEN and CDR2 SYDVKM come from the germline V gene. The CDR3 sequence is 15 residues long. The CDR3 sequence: CASSVPQASPYEQYF. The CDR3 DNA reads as TGTGCCAGCAGTGTTCCACAGGCCTCCCCCTACGAGCAGTACTTC.

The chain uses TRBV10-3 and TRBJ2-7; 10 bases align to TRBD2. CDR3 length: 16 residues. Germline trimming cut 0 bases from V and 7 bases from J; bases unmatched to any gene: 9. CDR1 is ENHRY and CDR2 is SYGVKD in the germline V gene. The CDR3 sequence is CAISESNASGGREQYF. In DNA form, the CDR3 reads TGTGCCATCAGTGAGTCCAATGCTAGCGGGGGCAGGGAGCAGTACTTC.

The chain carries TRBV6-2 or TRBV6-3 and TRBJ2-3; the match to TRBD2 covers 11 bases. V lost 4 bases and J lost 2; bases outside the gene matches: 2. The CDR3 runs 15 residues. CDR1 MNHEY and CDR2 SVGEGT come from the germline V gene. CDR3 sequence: CASSWTSGSTDTQYF. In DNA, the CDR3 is TGTGCCAGCAGTTGGACTAGCGGGTCCACAGATACGCAGTATTTT.

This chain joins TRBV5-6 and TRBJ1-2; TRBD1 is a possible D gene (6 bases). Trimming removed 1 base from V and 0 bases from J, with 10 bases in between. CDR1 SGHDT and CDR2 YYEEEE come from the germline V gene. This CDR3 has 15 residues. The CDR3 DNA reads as TGTGCCAGCAGCTTGTCTACAGGGCCTAACTATGGCTACACCTTC. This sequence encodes CASSLSTGPNYGYTF.

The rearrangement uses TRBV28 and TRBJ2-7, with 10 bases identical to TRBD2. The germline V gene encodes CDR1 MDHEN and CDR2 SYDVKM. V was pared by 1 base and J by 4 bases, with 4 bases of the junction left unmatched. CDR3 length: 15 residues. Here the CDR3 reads CASSLSSGREYEQYF. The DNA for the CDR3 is TGTGCCAGCAGTTTATCTAGCGGGAGAGAATACGAGCAGTACTTC.

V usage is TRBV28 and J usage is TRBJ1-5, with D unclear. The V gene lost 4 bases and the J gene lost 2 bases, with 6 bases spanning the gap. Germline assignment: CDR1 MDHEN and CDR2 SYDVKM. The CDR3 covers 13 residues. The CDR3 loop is CASSSEGNQPQHF. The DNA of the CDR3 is TGTGCCAGCAGTTCGGAGGGCAATCAGCCCCAGCATTTT.